Below are 27 T cell receptor beta chains sequenced from a single sample in a study of glioma-infiltrating T cells after dendritic cell vaccination. Method: immunoSEQ multiplex PCR; TCRdb's copy keeps in-frame clones and lacks some. The data show about 87,000 clones, roughly 89% seen once. The specimen was blood, collected before dendritic cell vaccination. These receptors were obtained from a human donor with glioblastoma.

V is TRBV29-1 and J is TRBJ2-3; D unresolved. Germline CDR1 SQVTM, CDR2 ANQGSEA. The CDR3 consists of 11 residues. Trimming took off 7 bases at V and 3 bases at J, with 8 bases between the two ends. The CDR3 here is CSAFVTDTQYF. In DNA, the CDR3 is TGCAGCGCCTTTGTAACAGATACGCAGTATTTT.

This chain joins TRBV23-1 and TRBJ1-5; D perhaps matches TRBD1 (5 bases). TRBV23-1 is an ORF, and what it does is uncertain. Trimming left V 6 bases short and J 11 bases short, with 11 bases between. CDR3 size: 11 residues. The CDR3 nucleotides read TGCGCCAGCAGCTCAAGGGGAACCCAGCATTTT. It encodes CASSSRGTQHF.

This clone was detected a few times. The J gene is TRBJ1-1, the V gene TRBV10-3; TRBD1 agrees at 9 bases. J was trimmed by 3 bases and V by 10 bases; bases with no gene match: 9. This CDR3 has 14 amino acids. Germline values: CDR1 ENHRY, CDR2 SYGVKD. Here the CDR3 reads CASHPGTGYTEAFF. Written as DNA, the CDR3 is TGTGCCAGCCACCCCGGGACAGGGTACACTGAAGCTTTCTTT.

The J gene is TRBJ1-4, the V gene TRBV6-5, with D perhaps matching TRBD1 (6 bases). This CDR3 comprises 14 residues. Germline V gene sequence: CDR1 MNHEY, CDR2 SVGAGI. Deletions cut 3 bases from V and 4 bases from J, with 9 bases between. CDR3: CASSYDRFNEKLFF. The CDR3, as DNA: TGTGCCAGCAGTTATGACAGGTTTAATGAAAAACTGTTTTTT.

This clone was seen a single time. V gene TRBV2 combines with J gene TRBJ1-1, with D unresolved. Germline CDR1 is SNHLY and CDR2 is FYNNEI. Trimming removed 3 bases from V and 0 bases from J, with 5 bases in between. This CDR3 region has 13 residues. The CDR3: CASSETMNTEAFF. CDR3 in DNA: TGTGCCAGCAGTGAGACAATGAACACTGAAGCTTTCTTT.

V and J are TRBV7-2 and TRBJ1-2; 9 bases map to TRBD1. CDR3 length: 15 residues. Germline values: CDR1 SGHTA, CDR2 FQGNSA. Losses at the gene ends were 4 bases for V and 8 bases for J; bases not matched to a gene: 11. This CDR3 reads CASSSTGQGMNGYTF. Here the CDR3 DNA reads TGTGCCAGCAGCTCCACAGGACAGGGGATGAACGGCTACACCTTC.

This chain links TRBV6-1 with TRBJ1-1; possible D gene TRBD1, 6 bases. Looked up from germline, CDR1 is MNHNS and CDR2 is SASEGT. The V end lost 4 bases, the J end lost 7 bases, and 19 bases lay between the germline ends. This CDR3 is built from 15 residues. The CDR3 protein is CASSAPTGRTIEAFF. The CDR3 region has the DNA TGTGCCAGCAGTGCCCCGACAGGCCGTACCATTGAAGCTTTCTTT.

The count of this clone is one. The chain combines TRBV30 with TRBJ2-7; 10 bases fit TRBD2. Trimming took 4 bases from V and 3 from J; bases not matched to a gene: 6. CDR1 and CDR2 from the germline V gene are GTSNPN and SVGIG (reference sequence). The CDR3 consists of 14 residues. CDR3 nucleotides: TGTGCCTGGACCCTTAGCGGGAGGCTCTACGAGCAGTACTTC. Translated, it gives CAWTLSGRLYEQYF.

This clone showed up just a few times. J is TRBJ1-3 and V is TRBV12-5, with D possibly being TRBD1 (6 bases). The CDR3 sequence is 14 residues long. Germline CDR1 LGHNT, CDR2 FRNRAP. V lost 5 bases, J lost 4 bases, and 12 bases lay in between. CDR3 coding DNA: TGTGCTAGTGGTCATGGACAGCCCGGAAACACCATATATTTT. This translates into CASGHGQPGNTIYF.

This clone appeared once. The chain links TRBV15 to TRBJ1-1; D not resolved. The CDR3 runs 15 residues. Looked up from germline, CDR1 is LNHNV and CDR2 is YYDKDF (reference sequence). Trimming took 0 bases from V and 1 from J, leaving 9 bases between them. The CDR3 protein is CATSRDPRQNTEAFF. The CDR3 nucleotides are TGTGCCACCAGCAGAGATCCGAGACAGAACACTGAAGCTTTCTTT.

The chain links TRBV10-3 to TRBJ1-5, with D tentatively TRBD1 (6 bases). Germline V CDR1 and CDR2: ENHRY, SYGVKD. Deletions cut 3 bases from V and 6 bases from J, with 12 bases between. The CDR3 is 14 residues long. The CDR3 loop is CAISDREGGQPQHF. CDR3 bases: TGTGCCATCAGTGACAGGGAGGGGGGTCAGCCCCAGCATTTT.

The rearrangement joins TRBV30 to TRBJ2-1, with 8 bases lining up with TRBD1. The CDR3 runs to 15 residues. After removal of 4 bases from V and 0 bases from J, the junction contained 5 bases not matched to a gene. CDR1 and CDR2 from the germline V gene are GTSNPN and SVGIG (reference sequence). For the CDR3, the DNA is TGTGCCTGGACAGGGGGCGAAAGCTCCTACAATGAGCAGTTCTTC. It codes for CAWTGGESSYNEQFF.

The chain uses TRBV6-5 and TRBJ2-7; 7 bases are shared with TRBD1. The V gene end was trimmed by 5 bases and the J gene end by 7 bases; junction bases not matched to a gene: 5. Germline values: CDR1 MNHEY, CDR2 SVGAGI. This CDR3 has 12 amino acids. Here the CDR3 DNA reads TGTGCCAGCAGTAACTACAGGGGAGAGCAGTACTTC. It yields the protein CASSNYRGEQYF.

The genes are TRBV4-1 and TRBJ1-2; no firm D call. V was clipped by 1 base and J by 7 bases, with 7 bases between them. The length of the CDR3 is 12 residues. CDR1 MGHRA and CDR2 YSYEKL come from the germline V gene. The CDR3 sequence: CASSQGWSGYTF. DNA for the CDR3: TGCGCCAGCAGCCAAGGTTGGAGTGGCTACACCTTC.

The V and J genes are TRBV6-1 and TRBJ1-5, with 12 nucleotides matching TRBD1. Germline V gives CDR1 MNHNS, CDR2 SASEGT. This CDR3 is 15 amino acids long. V lost 5 bases and J lost 4; bases outside the gene matches: 3. CDR3 in DNA: TGTGCCAGCAGTAGGGGACAGGGGGCGAATCAGCCCCAGCATTTT. Translation gives CASSRGQGANQPQHF.

To note about this clone: A read error may account for a junction end that differs from germline. The chain recombines TRBV5-6 with TRBJ2-5; 9 bases fit TRBD2. Germline values: CDR1 SGHDT, CDR2 YYEEEE. This CDR3 has 15 amino acids. For the CDR3, the DNA is TGTGCCAGCGGCTTGCTTAGCGGGGGCCAAGAGACCCAGTACTTC. It encodes CASGLLSGGQETQYF.

The chain combines TRBV30 with TRBJ2-7; possibly TRBD2 for D (7 bases). Trimming removed 4 bases from V and 3 bases from J, with 10 bases in between. Germline V gene data show CDR1 as GTSNPN and CDR2 as SVGIG (reference sequence). The CDR3 is made up of 12 amino acids. CDR3 nucleotide sequence: TGTGCCTGGATTAGGGGGGGCTACGAGCAGTACTTC. Amino acids: CAWIRGGYEQYF.

The genes are TRBV5-6 and TRBJ1-5; a weak D match, TRBD1 (5 bases). Per germline, CDR1 SGHDT and CDR2 YYEEEE. V was shortened by 0 bases and J by 6 bases, with 16 bases between the two germline ends. CDR3 size: 16 residues. The CDR3 is CASSLAGGGKGQPQHF. The DNA of the CDR3 is TGTGCCAGCAGCTTGGCCGGGGGGGGTAAGGGTCAGCCCCAGCATTTT.

The CDR3 loop reads CASSLDPSYEQYF. The CDR3 DNA follows: TGCGCCAGCAGCTTGGATCCATCCTACGAGCAGTACTTC. The chain links TRBV5-1 to TRBJ2-7; unclear D gene. V dropped 0 bases and J dropped 1 base, with 5 bases sitting between them. The CDR3 runs to 13 residues. Germline assignment: CDR1 SGHRS and CDR2 YFSETQ.

The chain couples TRBV19 to TRBJ2-3; TRBD2 might be the D (6 bases). V was clipped by 4 bases and J by 0 bases, with 14 bases between them. Germline V CDR1 and CDR2: LNHDA, SQIVND (reference sequence). This CDR3 has 16 residues. The CDR3 sequence is CASSTGGTHSTDTQYF. The CDR3 DNA sequence: TGTGCCAGTAGTACTGGGGGGACTCACAGCACAGATACGCAGTATTTT.

CDR3 sequence: CASSASTSVRQYF. The CDR3 region has the DNA TGTGCCAGCAGTGCCTCTACTAGCGTCCGGCAGTATTTT. The chain recombines TRBV2 with TRBJ2-3; 7 nucleotides match TRBD2. Germline CDR1 and CDR2: SNHLY and FYNNEI. Germline trimming cut 4 bases from V and 11 bases from J; bases unmatched to any gene: 9. The CDR3 covers 13 residues.

J is TRBJ2-2 and V is TRBV29-1; TRBD1 might be the D (5 bases). CDR3 length: 16 residues. Trimming left V 2 bases short and J 5 bases short, with 18 bases between. Looked up from germline, CDR1 is SQVTM and CDR2 is ANQGSEA. CDR3 amino acids: CSVESFGTDKTGELFF. The CDR3 DNA is TGCAGCGTTGAATCGTTCGGCACGGACAAGACCGGGGAGCTGTTTTTT.

The rearrangement joins TRBV25-1 to TRBJ1-1, with D possibly being TRBD1 (6 bases). Germline-derived CDR1 and CDR2 are MGHDK and SYGVNS. The CDR3 length is 12 residues. V lost 3 bases and J lost 11, with 13 bases in between. CDR3 in amino acids: CASSEVGASAFF. Written as DNA, the CDR3 is TGTGCCAGCAGTGAGGTGGGGGCGTCGGCTTTCTTT.

This clone was picked up one time. The chain joins TRBV29-1 to TRBJ2-1, with D possibly TRBD2 on 5 matching bases. The V gene lost 7 bases and the J gene lost 4 bases, with 11 bases spanning the gap. This CDR3 has 12 residues. Germline V gene sequence: CDR1 SQVTM, CDR2 ANQGSEA. The CDR3, as DNA: TGCAGCGCCGGCGGGTCGTACAATGAGCAGTTCTTC. Translation: CSAGGSYNEQFF.

This clone was recorded a few times. The chain employs TRBV7-9 and TRBJ2-1, with TRBD2 identical over 8 bases. The V gene's germline CDR1 is SEHNR and CDR2 FQNEAQ (reference sequence). J was trimmed by 12 bases and V by 5 bases; bases with no gene match: 9. This CDR3 region has 13 residues. The CDR3 DNA reads TGTGCCAGCAGCCCCACTAGCGGTCCCCGGCAGTTCTTC. Protein: CASSPTSGPRQFF.

This chain joins TRBV19 and TRBJ2-6, with D uncertain. Between the trimmed V and J ends, which lost 7 bases and 0 bases, there was a span of 13 bases. Germline V lookup: CDR1 LNHDA, CDR2 SQIVND (reference sequence). The CDR3 is 16 amino acids. The CDR3 sequence is CASTPRGFSGANVLTF. DNA for the CDR3: TGTGCCAGTACCCCGCGAGGATTCTCTGGGGCCAACGTCCTGACTTTC.

CDR3: CASSTPGQGASTQYF. CDR3 in DNA: TGTGCCAGCAGCACCCCGGGACAGGGGGCCTCAACCCAGTACTTC. The chain couples TRBV11-1 to TRBJ2-5; the match to TRBD1 covers 12 bases. V was clipped by 5 bases and J by 8 bases; unmatched bases: 9. This CDR3 is 15 amino acids long. Germline V gives CDR1 SGHAT, CDR2 FQDESV (reference sequence).